Below, 31 T cell receptor beta chains from the same sample are listed, as sequenced in a study of OX40 agonist ivuxolimab in advanced cancers. Library preparation used the immunoSEQ multiplex PCR assay. TCRdb provides this immuneACCESS table in a form limited to in-frame rearrangements. Some clones are lacking; in checked studies, under half of them reflect an unresolved V gene, and why the rest are absent is not known. Here the sample has some 86,000 clones; roughly 88% occur a single time. Around 0.35% of the sample is taken by the ten largest. The sample was CD4+ or CD8+ T cells sorted from blood, taken in a trial of the OX40 agonist ivuxolimab. These receptors were taken from an adult with an advanced solid tumor such as melanoma, head and neck, liver or kidney cancer.

The rearrangement links TRBV27 to TRBJ2-1, with 7 bases aligning to TRBD1. Germline V gives CDR1 MNHEY, CDR2 SMNVEV (reference sequence). After removal of 2 bases from V and 0 bases from J, the junction contained 1 base not matched to a gene. The CDR3 is 15 amino acids. This CDR3 is CASSLRGPSYNEQFF. CDR3 DNA sequence: TGTGCCAGCAGTTTAAGGGGGCCCTCCTACAATGAGCAGTTCTTC.

The chain uses TRBV7-6 and TRBJ2-2; 8 bases are shared with TRBD1. The CDR3 spans 13 residues. Germline CDR1 and CDR2: SGHVS and FNYEAQ. V gave up 2 bases and J gave up 8 bases; unmatched junction bases: 1. The CDR3 nucleotides read TGTGCCAGCAGCTTAAGACAGGGGGGGGAGCTGTTTTTT. Encoded protein: CASSLRQGGELFF.

This chain uses TRBV28 with TRBJ1-2, with a weak D call TRBD1 (6 bases). The CDR3 totals 15 residues. Germline V gene data show CDR1 as MDHEN and CDR2 as SYDVKM. V lost 2 bases, J lost 4 bases, and 14 bases lay in between. The CDR3 loop reads CASSLTGQGLYGYTF. The CDR3 DNA reads TGTGCCAGCAGTTTAACGGGGCAGGGGCTCTATGGCTACACCTTC.

The V call is TRBV4-1, the J call TRBJ2-1; D could derive from TRBD1 or TRBD2 (6 bases each). This CDR3 has 16 amino acids. Germline lookup yields CDR1 MGHRA and CDR2 YSYEKL. Trimming left V 1 base short and J 4 bases short, with 14 bases between. Here the CDR3 reads CASSQARGAGYNEQFF. As DNA, the CDR3 is TGCGCCAGCAGCCAAGCCAGGGGCGCGGGGTACAATGAGCAGTTCTTC.

The chain joins TRBV7-9 to TRBJ2-7; 7 nucleotides match TRBD2. Per the germline V gene, CDR1 is SEHNR and CDR2 is FQNEAQ (reference sequence). This CDR3 spans 17 amino acids. With 0 bases clipped from V and 8 bases from J, the junction kept 16 bases outside the gene matches. CDR3 sequence reads: CASSLAGPRGLDTQQYF. CDR3 DNA sequence: TGTGCCAGCAGCTTAGCAGGACCGCGAGGACTAGATACGCAGCAGTACTTC.

This clone was seen only once. The chain uses TRBV10-3 and TRBJ1-5; no clear D gene. CDR1 is ENHRY, CDR2 SYGVKD, per germline. The length of the CDR3 is 14 residues. The V and J ends lost 6 bases and 2 bases respectively, with 11 bases between them. The chain's CDR3 is CAISREIGNQPQHF. Here the CDR3 DNA reads TGTGCCATCAGCCGGGAAATTGGCAATCAGCCCCAGCATTTT.

The chain is built from TRBV2 and TRBJ2-7, with TRBD1 matching over 10 bases. CDR3 size: 14 residues. Germline loops: CDR1 SNHLY, CDR2 FYNNEI. V lost 2 bases and J lost 5; bases outside the gene matches: 3. The DNA for the CDR3 is TGTGCCAGCAGTGAACTGGGACAGGGGAACGAGCAGTACGTC. Translated: CASSELGQGNEQYV.

In its sample, this clone was seen once. This rearrangement joins TRBV4-2 to TRBJ1-1; D call uncertain. The V end lost 6 bases, the J end lost 5 bases, and 16 bases lay between the germline ends. Germline V gene sequence: CDR1 LGHNA, CDR2 YNFKEQ. This CDR3 is 14 amino acids long. CDR3 in DNA: TGTGCCAGCAGTCCTCAGGTTTTAGAAACTGAAGCTTTCTTT. Its translation: CASSPQVLETEAFF.

V is TRBV28 and J is TRBJ1-5, with 9 bases matching TRBD1. Germline CDR1 MDHEN, CDR2 SYDVKM. V dropped 0 bases and J dropped 1; count of bases not matched to a gene: 16. The CDR3 length is 21 residues. CDR3 protein: CASSLWRFTGQGLGSNQPQHF. DNA for the CDR3: TGTGCCAGCAGTTTATGGAGATTTACGGGACAGGGATTGGGGAGCAATCAGCCCCAGCATTTT. Variable domain in full (rest from reference TRBV28 and TRBJ1-5): DVKVTQSSRYLVKRTGEKVFLECVQDMDHENMFWYRQDPGLGLRLIYFSYDVKMKEKGDIPEGYSVSREKKERFSLILESASTNQTSMYLCASSLWRFTGQGLGSNQPQHFGDGTRLSIL.

The V gene is TRBV19, the J gene TRBJ1-4; TRBD1 aligns across 7 bases. There are 14 residues in the CDR3. The germline V gene encodes CDR1 LNHDA and CDR2 SQIVND (reference sequence). Trimming took 4 bases from V and 8 from J; bases not matched to a gene: 7. Here the CDR3 DNA reads TGTGCCAGTAGTACGACAGGGAATTCGGAAAAACTGTTTTTT. Its protein product is CASSTTGNSEKLFF. Supplemented by reference TRBV19 and TRBJ1-4, the full variable domain reads DGGITQSPKYLFRKEGQNVTLSCEQNLNHDAMYWYRQDPGQGLRLIYYSQIVNDFQKGDIAEGYSVSREKKESFPLTVTSAQKNPTAFYLCASSTTGNSEKLFFGSGTQLSVL.

This chain links TRBV2 with TRBJ1-2; D gene unclear. Trimming pared 3 bases from V and 3 bases from J, leaving 8 bases between. Germline values: CDR1 SNHLY, CDR2 FYNNEI. The CDR3 runs to 13 residues. CDR3 amino acids: CASSERQYYGYTF. For the CDR3, the DNA is TGTGCCAGCAGTGAGAGGCAGTACTATGGCTACACCTTC.

V gene TRBV5-5 combines with J gene TRBJ2-7; no clear D. Deletions cut 4 bases from V and 3 bases from J, with 11 bases between. Germline CDR1 is SGHKS and CDR2 is YYEKEE (reference sequence). The CDR3 is 13 amino acids. The CDR3 bases are TGTGCCAGCAGCCCCGACACGTTCTACGAGCAGTACGTC. Translating it yields CASSPDTFYEQYV.

The chain is built from TRBV6-1 and TRBJ1-1; 10 bases line up with TRBD1. Trimming removed 4 bases from V and 4 bases from J; junction bases left unmatched: 0. Germline V gives CDR1 MNHNS, CDR2 SASEGT. The CDR3 contains 13 residues. CDR3 coding DNA: TGTGCCAGCAGTGGACAGGGGGCCACTGAAGCTTTCTTT. This codes for CASSGQGATEAFF.

V usage is TRBV20-1 and J usage is TRBJ2-1; the D is unclear. This CDR3 is 9 amino acids long. CDR1 is DFQATT, CDR2 SNEGSKA, per germline (reference sequence). V dropped 4 bases and J dropped 5 bases, with 0 bases sitting between them. The CDR3 sequence is CSANNEQFF. For the CDR3, the DNA is TGCAGTGCTAACAATGAGCAGTTCTTC.

The gene calls are TRBV11-2 and TRBJ2-7; D may correspond to TRBD1 or TRBD2 (5 bases each). Germline CDR1 SGHAT, CDR2 FQNNGV. This CDR3 is built from 15 residues. V lost 5 bases and J 0 bases, leaving 14 bases between the germline ends. The CDR3, as DNA: TGTGCCAGCAGCCCCTCCCAGGGACCCTCCTACGAGCAGTACGTC. It specifies CASSPSQGPSYEQYV.

This chain links TRBV7-6 with TRBJ2-1, with D tentatively TRBD1 (5 bases). The germline gives CDR1 SGHVS, CDR2 FNYEAQ. Trimming removed 5 bases from V and 8 bases from J, with 16 bases in between. The CDR3 loop spans 14 amino acids. CDR3 nucleotide sequence: TGTGCCAGCAGCGCCCGGCAGGGTAAAGATGAGCAGTTCTTC. Protein sequence: CASSARQGKDEQFF. Filled out from reference TRBV7-6 and TRBJ2-1, the complete variable domain reads GAGVSQSPRYKVTKRGQDVALRCDPISGHVSLYWYRQALGQGPEFLTYFNYEAQQDKSGLPNDRFSAERPEGSISTLTIQRTEQRDSAMYRCASSARQGKDEQFFGPGTRLTVL.

The V gene is TRBV27, the J gene TRBJ2-3, with 10 bases aligning to TRBD1. V gave up 5 bases and J gave up 0 bases; unmatched junction bases: 5. In germline, CDR1 is MNHEY, CDR2 SMNVEV (reference sequence). The CDR3 has 16 amino acids. The CDR3 reads CASSPWDRGSTDTQYF. In DNA, the CDR3 is TGTGCCAGCAGTCCATGGGACAGGGGAAGCACAGATACGCAGTATTTT.

The chain employs TRBV10-3 and TRBJ1-1; 10 nucleotides align to TRBD1. V was clipped by 10 bases and J by 3 bases; unmatched bases: 20. The germline CDR1 and CDR2 sequences are ENHRY and SYGVKD. The CDR3 loop spans 18 amino acids. DNA of the CDR3: TGTGCCAACGACTGCTGGGACAGGGGATGGAGAACGGACACTGAAGCTTTCTTT. This sequence encodes CANDCWDRGWRTDTEAFF.

CDR3 sequence: CASSLRAGANQPQHF. CDR3 nucleotides: TGTGCCAGCAGTTTAAGGGCAGGGGCCAATCAGCCCCAGCATTTT. The V and J genes are TRBV28 and TRBJ1-5; tentative D call: TRBD1 (6 bases). Germline values: CDR1 MDHEN, CDR2 SYDVKM. The length of the CDR3 is 15 residues. V lost 2 bases and J lost 3, with 11 bases in between.

The chain carries TRBV2 and TRBJ2-3, with 8 bases matching TRBD2. CDR1 and CDR2 (germline): SNHLY, FYNNEI. This CDR3 comprises 14 residues. V gave up 5 bases and J gave up 6 bases; unmatched junction bases: 7. The CDR3 DNA sequence: TGTGCCAGCAGTTGGGGGCGGGGGGCCGATACGCAGTATTTT. Protein product: CASSWGRGADTQYF.

This sequence joins TRBV6-1 and TRBJ2-7, with D unclear. Germline values: CDR1 MNHNS, CDR2 SASEGT. This CDR3 comprises 15 residues. Trimming stripped 3 bases from V and 2 bases from J, with 14 bases between. The CDR3 is CASSDQPGGPYEQYF. CDR3 bases: TGTGCCAGCAGTGACCAGCCCGGCGGCCCCTACGAGCAGTACTTC.

The rearrangement joins TRBV7-9 to TRBJ2-7; no clear D gene. The CDR3 length is 11 residues. CDR1 SEHNR and CDR2 FQNEAQ come from the germline V gene (reference sequence). The V end was cut by 5 bases, the J end by 6 bases, with 8 bases between. The CDR3 DNA reads TGTGCCAGCAGCCCCGGGCCCGAGCAGTACTTC. Translation: CASSPGPEQYF.

J is TRBJ2-2 and V is TRBV5-5; no firm D call. Germline V gene lookup returns CDR1 SGHKS and CDR2 YYEKEE (reference sequence). V was cut by 0 bases and J by 4 bases, with 7 bases left in between. This CDR3 has 14 residues. Written as DNA, the CDR3 is TGTGCCAGCAGCTTGGGGACGGGCACCGGGGAGCTGTTTTTT. Encoded protein: CASSLGTGTGELFF.

The chain is built from TRBV5-1 and TRBJ2-7, with D possibly TRBD2 on 6 matching bases. From germline, CDR1 is SGHRS and CDR2 YFSETQ. V was cut by 2 bases and J by 4 bases, with 10 bases left in between. This CDR3 is 13 amino acids long. The CDR3 DNA follows: TGCGCCAGCAGCTTAGGTCGGGAGTACGAGCAGTACTTC. Translated, it gives CASSLGREYEQYF. The complete variable domain, with remaining parts taken from reference TRBV5-1 and TRBJ2-7, reads KAGVTQTPRYLIKTRGQQVTLSCSPISGHRSVSWYQQTPGQGLQFLFEYFSETQRNKGNFPGRFSGRQFSNSRSEMNVSTLELGDSALYLCASSLGREYEQYFGPGTRLTVT.

The rearrangement links TRBV12-5 to TRBJ2-3, with D perhaps TRBD2 (5 bases). Deletions cut 3 bases from V and 5 bases from J, with 9 bases between. Germline CDR1 and CDR2: LGHNT and FRNRAP. CDR3 length: 13 residues. The DNA for the CDR3 is TGTGCTAGTGGTTTTGCTCGGGGAGATACGCAGTATTTT. It codes for CASGFARGDTQYF.

This clone was recorded only once. The chain employs TRBV28 and TRBJ1-6; 8 bases line up with TRBD1. V gave up 6 bases and J gave up 10 bases; unmatched junction bases: 11. Germline CDR1 is MDHEN and CDR2 is SYDVKM. The length of the CDR3 is 15 residues. CDR3 in amino acids: CASSNIRGPQSPLHF. The CDR3, as DNA: TGTGCCAGCAGCAACATCAGGGGGCCGCAGTCACCCCTCCACTTT.

J is TRBJ2-3 and V is TRBV5-1; D remains ambiguous. Germline lookup yields CDR1 SGHRS and CDR2 YFSETQ. This CDR3 is 16 amino acids long. Trimming pared 5 bases from V and 2 bases from J, leaving 18 bases between. The CDR3 reads CASRNLGTSFTDTQYF. The CDR3 DNA sequence: TGCGCCAGCAGGAACCTAGGCACCAGCTTCACAGATACGCAGTATTTT.

This chain connects TRBV6-5 to TRBJ1-1; 8 positions agree with TRBD1. The V and J ends lost 2 bases and 5 bases, in that order; junction bases with no gene match: 7. The CDR3 runs 15 residues. Germline V gives CDR1 MNHEY, CDR2 SVGAGI. As DNA, the CDR3 is TGTGCCAGCAGTTACGCCCGGCAGGGGGCGACTGAAGCTTTCTTT. It specifies CASSYARQGATEAFF.

V gene TRBV6-1 combines with J gene TRBJ1-2; no firm D call. The CDR3 length is 13 residues. From germline, CDR1 is MNHNS and CDR2 SASEGT. The V end was cut by 4 bases, the J end by 6 bases, with 12 bases between. The CDR3 loop reads CASSGYAGNGYTF. The CDR3 nucleotides are TGTGCCAGCAGTGGTTATGCGGGGAATGGCTACACCTTC.

The chain couples TRBV4-1 to TRBJ1-6; D remains unclear. CDR1 is MGHRA and CDR2 is YSYEKL in the germline V gene. The CDR3 spans 17 residues. Trimming pared 0 bases from V and 1 base from J, leaving 10 bases between. The CDR3 sequence is CASSQDGGRSYNSPLHF. CDR3 DNA sequence: TGCGCCAGCAGCCAAGACGGTGGGAGGTCCTATAATTCACCCCTCCACTTT.

The CDR3 region is CASRATGGYETQYF. The CDR3 DNA reads TGTGCCAGTAGGGCGACAGGGGGCTATGAGACCCAGTACTTC. The V call is TRBV19, the J call TRBJ2-5; 10 nucleotides align to TRBD1. Germline V gives CDR1 LNHDA, CDR2 SQIVND (reference sequence). CDR3 length: 14 amino acids. V lost 6 bases to trimming and J lost 5 bases; unmatched junction nucleotides: 6.